These 10 T cell receptor beta chains came from one sample sequenced in a study of T cells in Graves' hyperthyroidism and ophthalmopathy. What was amplified from RNA transcripts were TCR beta CDR3 regions. Initially, a first-round RT-PCR of the TCR CDR3 employed the HTBI primer set. TCRdb re-called the multiplex PCR reads through MiXCR, storing one row per CDR3 protein. The sample consists of hundreds of thousands of distinct CDR3 sequences, under 60% of them appearing once. The specimen sequenced was peripheral blood or thyroid tissue (not recorded which). All receptors come from a woman between 18 and 29 years old with Graves' hyperthyroidism.

Many counts were recorded for this clonotype. The gene calls are TRBV7-2 and TRBJ2-5, with 8 bases aligning to TRBD1. The CDR3 runs 15 residues. The ends lost 1 base at V and 2 bases at J; junction bases unmatched: 3. CDR1 is SGHTA and CDR2 is FQGNSA in the germline V gene. The CDR3 sequence: CASSLVGDRQETQYF. The CDR3 DNA follows: TGTGCCAGCAGCTTAGTCGGGGACAGGCAAGAGACCCAGTACTTC.

The chain recombines TRBV6-1 with TRBJ2-2, with D tentatively TRBD2 (7 bases). The CDR3 sequence is 14 residues long. Trimming took off 8 bases at V and 6 bases at J, with 16 bases between the two ends. In germline, CDR1 is MNHNS, CDR2 SASEGT. CDR3 sequence: CASSGGPQAGELFF. CDR3 bases: TGTGCCAGCTCCGGGGGGCCCCAGGCCGGGGAGCTGTTTTTT.

The chain employs TRBV7-6 and TRBJ2-7, with D perhaps being TRBD1 or TRBD2 (5 bases each). The germline V and J ends were trimmed by 6 bases and 3 bases, with 15 bases remaining between them. The CDR3 spans 14 residues. CDR1 is SGHVS and CDR2 is FNYEAQ in the germline V gene. The CDR3 protein is CASSSSVGRYEQYF. The CDR3 DNA sequence: TGTGCCAGCAGTAGCTCGGTGGGACGCTACGAGCAGTACTTC.

This clonotype was counted a few times. The chain carries TRBV23-1 and TRBJ1-1; D is ambiguous. TRBV23-1 falls under the ORF class, with uncertain function. V was shortened by 4 bases and J by 2 bases, with 11 bases between the two germline ends. The CDR3 runs 14 residues. The CDR3 is CASSPLDTNTEAFF. CDR3 in DNA: TGCGCCAGCAGTCCTTTAGACACCAACACTGAAGCTTTCTTT.

The chain employs TRBV6-5 and TRBJ1-3; D is ambiguous. Germline V CDR1 and CDR2: MNHEY, SVGAGI. CDR3 length: 13 residues. The germline V and J ends were trimmed by 2 bases and 8 bases, with 10 bases remaining between them. CDR3 in DNA: TGTGCCAGCAGTTACAAGGCTGAGGACACCATATATTTT. This codes for CASSYKAEDTIYF.

This chain joins TRBV20-1 and TRBJ2-3; D perhaps matches TRBD2 (6 bases). The CDR3 is 15 residues long. Trimming stripped 1 base from V and 0 bases from J, with 11 bases between. Germline loops: CDR1 DFQATT, CDR2 SNEGSKA (reference sequence). This CDR3 reads CSARGWSGSTDTQYF. For the CDR3, the DNA is TGCAGTGCTAGAGGTTGGAGCGGGAGCACAGATACGCAGTATTTT.

This clonotype was detected many times. V and J are TRBV2 and TRBJ1-5, with unresolved D. Trimming shortened V by 2 bases and J by 5 bases, and 7 bases separated the two germline ends. This CDR3 is 13 amino acids long. The V gene's germline CDR1 is SNHLY and CDR2 FYNNEI. DNA for the CDR3: TGTGCCAGCAGTGAAAACACTTATCAGCCCCAGCATTTT. This translates into CASSENTYQPQHF.

As to this clonotype: A read error is possible here, since a much larger clone lies one base away. CDR3 in DNA: TGTGCCAGCAGCCTTGGGCCTGAGCAGGGCAATCAGCCCCAGCATTTT. This gives the protein CASSLGPEQGNQPQHF. V usage is TRBV11-1 and J usage is TRBJ1-5; no clear D gene. Looked up from germline, CDR1 is SGHAT and CDR2 is FQDESV (reference sequence). Trimming left V 5 bases short and J 2 bases short, with 16 bases between. The CDR3 contains 16 residues.

The rearrangement joins TRBV9 to TRBJ2-5; 11 bases fit TRBD1. The V and J ends lost 5 bases and 5 bases, in that order; junction bases with no gene match: 14. The CDR3 consists of 17 residues. The germline gives CDR1 SGDLS, CDR2 YYNGEE. CDR3 loop: CASSPGQGANPRETQYF. CDR3 DNA sequence: TGTGCCAGCAGTCCAGGACAGGGGGCAAATCCCCGGGAGACCCAGTACTTC.

With regard to this clonotype: One end of the junction fails to match germline, which may point to a read error. V gene TRBV7-2 combines with J gene TRBJ1-2; D unresolved. CDR3 length: 14 residues. Germline CDR1 and CDR2: SGHTA and FQGNSA. The CDR3 DNA sequence: TGCGCCAGCAGCCGAGAAGGTTCATACTATGGCTACACCTTC. It yields the protein CASSREGSYYGYTF.